This record looks at one TCR beta chain sequence and its context. Its specificity is not known. The PCR contained 60 Vbeta and 13 Jbeta primers. Only in-frame clones appear in the TCRdb table, and some are missing; sequencing was by immunoSEQ multiplex PCR. The sample lists tens of thousands of clones, more than 70% occurring once. Trimming stripped 2 bases from V and 2 bases from J, with 6 bases between. The CDR3 has 13 amino acids. Germline CDR1 and CDR2: SGHTA and FQGTGA. The data belong to a study of cytomegalovirus exposure and HLA in healthy donors. Findings and limits, study-wide: Some V segments could not be told apart, so they were left out, TRBV6-2 and TRBV6-3 among them. Generally TCR sequences proved uncommon, though certain public TCRs appeared in numerous donors. Among the CMV-associated chains, a few were confirmed in vitro as specific for CMV antigens.

Input material: PBMCs. This TCR was sampled from a man over 45 in good health and CMV-seropositive. The chain is built from TRBV7-3 and TRBJ1-1; D not resolved. CDR3 amino acids: CASSLGQNTEAFF. CDR3 DNA sequence: TGTGCCAGCAGCTTAGGGCAAAACACTGAAGCTTTCTTT. The whole variable domain, filled in from reference TRBV7-3 and TRBJ1-1, reads GAGVSQTPSNKVTEKGKYVELRCDPISGHTALYWYRQSLGQGPEFLIYFQGTGAADDSGLPNDRFFAVRPEGSVSTLKIQRTERGDSAVYLCASSLGQNTEAFFGQGTRLTVV.